This T cell receptor (beta chain) is from a study of blood T cell repertoires in COVID-19. Study-level background: T cells, B-cell-depleted T cells, or PBMCs provided the cDNA or gDNA that served as material.

Patients in Seattle were enrolled during active infection, then followed longitudinally. In the study's own analysis: How many nucleated cells were present was estimated from reference gene primer amplification. TCRdb keeps only in-frame clones here, not all; method: immunoSEQ multiplex PCR. That table furnishes V, J and clone size, whereas the DNA furnished D and trimming. The table has about 440,000 clones, 70% to 90% seen once. V gave up 5 bases and J gave up 4 bases; unmatched junction bases: 8. Germline loops: CDR1 MNHEY, CDR2 SVGAGI. The CDR3 loop spans 15 amino acids. The V gene is TRBV6-5, the J gene TRBJ1-5; 7 nucleotides agree with TRBD1. The sequencing input was peripheral blood. The origin of this receptor is a woman aged 50 to 65 with COVID-19, enrolled during active disease. CDR3 amino acids: CASSRGQLQNQPQHF. The CDR3 bases are TGTGCCAGCAGTAGGGGACAGCTACAAAATCAGCCCCAGCATTTT.